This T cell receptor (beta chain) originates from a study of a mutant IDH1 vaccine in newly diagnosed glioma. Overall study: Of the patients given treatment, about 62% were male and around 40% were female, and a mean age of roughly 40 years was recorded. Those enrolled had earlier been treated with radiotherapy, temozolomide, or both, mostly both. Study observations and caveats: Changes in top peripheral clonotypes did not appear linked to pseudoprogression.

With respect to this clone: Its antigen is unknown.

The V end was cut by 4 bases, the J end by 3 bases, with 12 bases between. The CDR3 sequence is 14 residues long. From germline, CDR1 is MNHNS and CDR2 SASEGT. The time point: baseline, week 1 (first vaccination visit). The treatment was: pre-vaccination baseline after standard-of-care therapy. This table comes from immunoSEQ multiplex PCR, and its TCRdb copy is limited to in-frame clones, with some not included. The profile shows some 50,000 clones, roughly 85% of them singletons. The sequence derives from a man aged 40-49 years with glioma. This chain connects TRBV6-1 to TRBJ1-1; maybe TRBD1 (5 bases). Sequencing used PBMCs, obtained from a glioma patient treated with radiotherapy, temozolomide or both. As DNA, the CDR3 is TGTGCCAGCAGTGTCAATTTGGGGCACACTGAAGCTTTCTTT. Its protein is CASSVNLGHTEAFF.